This T cell receptor beta chain was identified during a study of OX40 agonist ivuxolimab in advanced cancers. Some clones are missing from TCRdb's copy, which holds only in-frame ones; the method was immunoSEQ multiplex PCR. Of just under 65,000 clones in the sample, about 89% were seen once. CDR3 length: 12 amino acids. V shed 10 bases and J shed 5 bases, with 14 bases lying between them. CDR1 and CDR2 (germline): MNHEY, SVGAGI. The clonotype comes from an adult with an advanced solid tumor such as melanoma, head and neck, liver or kidney cancer. The rearrangement uses TRBV6-5 and TRBJ1-2, with D perhaps TRBD1 (6 bases). Sequenced here: CD4+ or CD8+ T cells sorted from blood, sampled in a trial of the OX40 agonist ivuxolimab. CDR3 region: CATVGGPYGYTF. The CDR3 bases are TGTGCCACCGTAGGGGGGCCGTATGGCTACACCTTC.